The T cell receptor (beta chain) described here comes from a study of T cell changes during pregnancy in multiple sclerosis. Only in-frame clones appear in the TCRdb table, and some are missing; sequencing was by immunoSEQ multiplex PCR. The sample records roughly 32,000 clones, about 92% being singletons. The germline V gene encodes CDR1 SGHVS and CDR2 FNYEAQ. The length of the CDR3 is 14 residues. V was pared by 6 bases and J by 6 bases, with 18 bases between. V usage is TRBV7-6 and J usage is TRBJ2-7; tentatively, D is TRBD2 (5 bases). The specimen comprised CD4+ T cells from peripheral blood mononuclear cells, sampled in the second trimester of pregnancy. This receptor was obtained from a female donor with multiple sclerosis, enrolled in a pregnancy study. The CDR3 region has the DNA TGTGCCAGCAGACCCGGGTCGGGGTTCGGCGAGCAGTACTTC. Amino acids: CASRPGSGFGEQYF.